Reported below is one T cell receptor beta chain. This CDR3 is built from 16 residues. Trimming shortened V by 5 bases and J by 4 bases, and 20 bases separated the two germline ends. Germline CDR1 is SGHTA and CDR2 is FQGNSA. Using immunoSEQ multiplex PCR, the repertoire was profiled, and TCRdb retains in-frame clones only, with some absent. The table shows over 300,000 clones, with over 75% occurring only once. The record originates from a study of blood T cell repertoires in COVID-19. Study context: Donors in the United States, Italy and Spain gave samples during acute or convalescent COVID-19.

Study members were between roughly 18 and 100 years old and lived in approximately 25 US regions. The study assigned cohorts using participant-reported clinical history. What was sequenced was PBMCs or T cells enriched from blood (not recorded which). The J gene is TRBJ1-2, the V gene TRBV7-2, with D possibly being TRBD1 (5 bases). The receptor's source is a woman aged 30 to 39 with acute COVID-19. The chain's CDR3 is CASSLDVGRAAYGYTF. The DNA for the CDR3 is TGTGCCAGCAGCCTCGATGTCGGCAGGGCGGCCTATGGCTACACCTTC.